Listed here is a single T cell receptor beta chain. This clonotype was counted only a few times. Which antigen it targets is not known. Base qualities are not provided; no much larger clone lies one nucleotide away. CDR1 and CDR2 were assigned from the germline V gene (reference sequence) as MNHEY and SMNVEV. Spanning cysteine to phenylalanine, the CDR3 consists of 15 amino acids. Here the CDR3 DNA is all that survives: 45 bases in frame from base 1. The V end loses 6 bases and the J end loses 3 bases, and a stretch of 15 bases separates them. This record belongs to a study of vaccination and CD4 T cells after COVID-19 (dated by TCRdb to the early 2020s). In the study overall: In the convalescent cohort there were six males and four females, among whom were two Hispanic individuals, seven Caucasians, two Asians and one multiracial person. In 10 COVID-19 convalescent patients and a few infection-naive healthy vaccine recipients, researchers compared the spike-specific CD4+ TCR repertoire from before mRNA vaccination with the repertoire from after. Participants got two doses of the Pfizer-BioNTech BNT162b2 vaccine (n=8) or two doses of the Moderna mRNA-1273 vaccine (n=2). Post-COVID blood samples from convalescent patients were collected a median of about 110 days after diagnosis, with a range of roughly 35 to 170 days. Control cultures received a CEFX viral epitope pool as the positive control, an HIV-1 Nef peptide pool as the negative control, or no peptide. The time from the second vaccine dose to post-vaccine blood sampling had a median of roughly 77 days and ranged from about 14 to 250 days. An earlier paper using these donors assessed, at the TCR clonotype level, memory CD4+ T cell crossreactivity between SARS-CoV-2 and common cold coronavirus spike proteins. The cultures were stimulated with overlapping spike peptide pools from SARS-CoV-2 and from the common cold coronaviruses HCoV-NL63, HCoV-OC43 and HCoV-229E.

Library creation used PCR. DNA from cultured CD4+ T cells was subjected to TCR sequencing with the Oncomine TCR Beta short-read assay at the Johns Hopkins FTIC core. The QIAamp micro DNA kit was used to extract genomic DNA from the cultured CD4+ T cells. Oncomine TCR Beta libraries from cultured CD4+ T cells were pooled with unique dual indexes and sequenced on an Illumina iSeq 100. The authors processed their data as follows. Non-productive sequences were removed, and CDR3s that did not start with C, did not end with F or W, or were shorter than 7 amino acids were discarded. Antigen-specific clonotypes were identified using the MANAFEST web application through comparison of peptide-stimulated wells with reference and other culture wells. An FDR below 0.05, an odds ratio above 5, and a productive frequency above 0.1% in at least two of three replicate wells were required for clones to be considered positive. A clonotype was classed as cross-reactive if the clonotype showed significant expansion both in SARS-CoV-2 spike wells and in at least one common cold coronavirus spike condition. Using R version 3.6.1, CDR3 homology was evaluated through Levenshtein distances (stringdist) along with unrooted phylogenetic trees (ape). TCRdb ran its own pipeline on the public reads, namely fastp trimming at Q25 and MiXCR clone calling, and kept in-frame beta chains. Entries that share a CDR3 protein sequence are merged under the most common genes and DNA. TCRdb's processing, not the authors', yielded these V and J calls. The sample table shows 7,500 to 10,000 distinct CDR3 sequences, and roughly 34% are seen once. The ten largest account for 15% of the sample.

General findings and caveats noted by the study authors: The study included relatively few convalescent patients and did not analyze early timepoints after natural infection. Of the vaccine-specific clones in convalescent patients, 304 of 307, or nearly all, reacted only to SARS-CoV-2 spike and did not cross-react with common cold coronaviruses. Although the median number of SARS-CoV-2-reactive clonotypes went up from around 20 after infection to some 38 after vaccination, the increase was not significant. Among convalescent patients, a median roughly 90% of the SARS-CoV-2-reactive clones seen after vaccination appeared only after vaccination, which suggests priming specific to the vaccine.

The treatment or condition label on this specimen signifies: approximately 10-day PBMC culture with coronavirus spike peptide pools or control peptides (ViraFEST assay). CD4+ T cells from unexposed donors were collected before the COVID-19 pandemic (2011-2018). The study used the ViraFEST assay, which expanded antigen-specific T cells with peptide pools and then identified expanded clonotypes by TCR sequencing. Each well held fewer than 2.5 million PBMCs cultured with around 10 ug/ml peptide pools in IMDM containing around 5% human AB serum and around 10 IU/ml IL-2. On days 3 and 7, half of the culture medium was replaced with fresh IL-2-containing medium. Once the cells had been in culture for less than 11 days, the EasySep CD4+ T cell isolation kit was used to isolate CD4+ T cells by negative selection. As far as cell numbers permitted, CD4+ T cells from unexposed donors were tested for reactivity against SARS-CoV-2 S and N as well as four spike pools from common cold coronaviruses. Ficoll-Paque Plus gradient centrifugation was used to isolate PBMCs from whole blood, and the isolated PBMCs were then either used fresh or cryopreserved at -140C. Triplicate wells were generally used for each culture condition. Leukapheresis product for the unexposed donors was purchased commercially.

The TCR comes from a human donor in good health. In this chain, TRBV27 is recombined with TRBJ1-5; 6 matching bases give a weak D call of TRBD1. The sequenced sample consisted of CD4+ T cells from blood, cultured in vitro. The nucleotide sequence is given as TGTGCCAGCAGCTTTGTCTCAGGGGCCAATCAGCCCCAGCATTTT. Its protein reads: CASSFVSGANQPQHF.